These 24 T cell receptor beta chains share one sample of origin, sequenced in a study of blood T cell repertoires in COVID-19. The table came from immunoSEQ multiplex PCR; TCRdb's copy has only in-frame clones and leaves some out. Of over 300,000 clones listed, 80% to 90% are singletons. The sequenced sample was peripheral blood. These receptor sequences come from a man aged 35 to 55 with acute or convalescent COVID-19.

The CDR3 reads CASSIGQINYGYTF. CDR3 DNA: TGTGCCAGTAGTATTGGCCAGATTAACTATGGCTACACCTTC. The V and J genes are TRBV19 and TRBJ1-2, with D unresolved. From germline, CDR1 is LNHDA and CDR2 SQIVND (reference sequence). The CDR3 covers 14 residues. Trimming stripped 3 bases from V and 1 base from J, with 9 bases between.

The V gene is TRBV6-5, the J gene TRBJ2-5; tentative D call: TRBD2 (6 bases). CDR1 is MNHEY and CDR2 is SVGAGI in the germline V gene. This CDR3 spans 14 amino acids. Trimming removed 6 bases from V and 5 bases from J, with 16 bases in between. The DNA for the CDR3 is TGTGCCAGCAGGCTAAGCGCGGGGTGGGAGACCCAGTACTTC. It encodes CASRLSAGWETQYF.

The chain is built from TRBV9 and TRBJ1-2; a possible D gene is TRBD1 (5 bases). Germline loops: CDR1 SGDLS, CDR2 YYNGEE. V was clipped by 0 bases and J by 8 bases, with 11 bases between them. CDR3 length: 13 amino acids. DNA of the CDR3: TGTGCCAGCAGCGTAGATCAGGGTTGGGGCTACACCTTC. Residues: CASSVDQGWGYTF.

This clone has more than one count but fewer than ten. This chain joins TRBV6-2 or TRBV6-3 and TRBJ2-7, with D possibly matching TRBD1 (5 bases). The CDR3 is 15 residues long. CDR1 and CDR2 from the germline V gene are MNHEY and SVGEGT. V dropped 2 bases and J dropped 1 base, with 12 bases sitting between them. The chain's CDR3 is CASSYIQGRSYEQYF. Here the CDR3 DNA reads TGTGCCAGCAGTTACATCCAGGGTAGGTCCTACGAGCAGTACTTC.

The rearrangement links TRBV4-1 to TRBJ2-7; tentatively, D is TRBD2 (7 bases). In germline, CDR1 is MGHRA, CDR2 YSYEKL. The CDR3 is 15 residues long. V was trimmed by 1 base and J by 4 bases, leaving 14 bases between them. CDR3 loop: CASSQGNREGYEQYF. The CDR3 nucleotides are TGCGCCAGCAGCCAAGGCAACAGGGAGGGTTACGAGCAGTACTTC.

V usage is TRBV6-1 and J usage is TRBJ2-7; TRBD1 matches 9 bases. The V gene end was trimmed by 6 bases and the J gene end by 2 bases; junction bases not matched to a gene: 8. The CDR3 sequence is 15 residues long. Germline-derived CDR1 and CDR2 are MNHNS and SASEGT. The CDR3 here is CASRRRGTGTYEQYF. The CDR3 nucleotides read TGTGCCAGCAGACGAAGAGGGACAGGGACCTACGAGCAGTACTTC.

The chain uses TRBV28 and TRBJ2-1; maybe TRBD2 (6 bases). The CDR3 has 11 amino acids. V lost 6 bases, J lost 14 bases, and 14 bases lay in between. Germline loops: CDR1 MDHEN, CDR2 SYDVKM. The CDR3 sequence: CASSTRLVEFF. CDR3 sequence (DNA): TGTGCCAGCAGCACGAGACTAGTAGAGTTCTTC.

The chain uses TRBV3-1 (or the pseudogene TRBV3-2) and TRBJ1-6; D is perhaps TRBD1 (5 bases). Germline loops: CDR1 LGHDT, CDR2 YNNKEL (reference sequence). The CDR3 runs to 18 residues. V was shortened by 0 bases and J by 7 bases, with 19 bases between the two germline ends. DNA of the CDR3: TGTGCCAGCAGCCAAGACGGCGAGGTCAGGGCCGGGAATTCACCCCTCCACTTT. This translates into CASSQDGEVRAGNSPLHF.

This chain uses TRBV7-3 with TRBJ2-1; a possible D gene is TRBD2 (5 bases). CDR3 length equals 12 residues. The V end lost 4 bases, the J end lost 6 bases, and 7 bases lay between the germline ends. The germline V gene encodes CDR1 SGHTA and CDR2 FQGTGA. The CDR3 sequence: CASSSRGNEQFF. CDR3 DNA sequence: TGTGCCAGCAGCTCCCGGGGCAATGAGCAGTTCTTC.

The chain links TRBV9 to TRBJ2-2; D perhaps matches TRBD2 (6 bases). CDR1 and CDR2 from the germline V gene are SGDLS and YYNGEE. Trimming pared 4 bases from V and 6 bases from J, leaving 7 bases between. The CDR3 spans 12 residues. The CDR3 region is CASSSGAGELFF. CDR3 coding DNA: TGTGCCAGCAGCTCGGGGGCCGGGGAGCTGTTTTTT.

The V gene is TRBV7-6, the J gene TRBJ2-1; D is possibly TRBD2 (6 bases). The CDR3 runs to 15 residues. The germline gives CDR1 SGHVS, CDR2 FNYEAQ. With 4 bases removed from V and 4 bases from J, the gap between germline ends came to 14 bases. As DNA, the CDR3 is TGTGCCAGCAGCTGGCGGGACGGGAAGTACAATGAGCAGTTCTTC. This gives the protein CASSWRDGKYNEQFF.

V and J are TRBV2 and TRBJ2-1, with D perhaps TRBD1 (5 bases). Trimming left V 2 bases short and J 6 bases short, with 14 bases between. CDR1 SNHLY and CDR2 FYNNEI come from the germline V gene. The CDR3 runs to 15 residues. The CDR3 nucleotides read TGTGCCAGCAGTGAACGGCAGGGATCCATCAATGAGCAGTTCTTC. Protein product: CASSERQGSINEQFF.

The chain carries TRBV23-1 and TRBJ2-1; 8 bases match TRBD2. TRBV23-1 is flagged as an ORF with uncertain function. The ends lost 6 bases at V and 6 bases at J; junction bases unmatched: 10. The CDR3 contains 15 residues. The CDR3 nucleotides are TGCGCCAGCAGCCCGGGAGGGCCCTGTGGCAATGAGCAGTTCTTC. Translated, it gives CASSPGGPCGNEQFF.

The V gene is TRBV5-4, the J gene TRBJ2-6; TRBD1 might be the D (5 bases). V was pared by 0 bases and J by 2 bases, with 6 bases between. Germline lookup yields CDR1 SGHNT and CDR2 YYREEE (reference sequence). The CDR3 consists of 15 residues. CDR3 sequence: CASSLEGTGANVLTF. CDR3 nucleotide sequence: TGTGCCAGCAGCTTGGAGGGGACTGGGGCCAACGTCCTGACTTTC.

The chain employs TRBV27 and TRBJ1-1; D may be TRBD1 (5 bases). Germline assignment: CDR1 MNHEY and CDR2 SMNVEV (reference sequence). The CDR3 spans 16 residues. The germline V and J ends were trimmed by 2 bases and 6 bases, with 19 bases remaining between them. In DNA, the CDR3 is TGTGCCAGCAGTTTAAGAGGACAAGTGGTCGACCCTGAAGCTTTCTTT. This gives the protein CASSLRGQVVDPEAFF.

CDR3 coding DNA: TGTGCCTGGAGTTCAACAGGTGCCAATCAGCCCCAGCATTTT. As protein: CAWSSTGANQPQHF. This chain connects TRBV30 to TRBJ1-5; a possible D gene is TRBD1 (5 bases). This CDR3 is 14 amino acids long. V dropped 2 bases and J dropped 3 bases, with 11 bases sitting between them. Per germline, CDR1 GTSNPN and CDR2 SVGIG (reference sequence).

The CDR3 region has the DNA TGTGCCAGTAGTAATCTTAATTCACCCCTCCACTTT. It yields the protein CASSNLNSPLHF. This sequence joins TRBV19 and TRBJ1-6, with D unclear. Per germline, CDR1 LNHDA and CDR2 SQIVND (reference sequence). V was trimmed by 4 bases and J by 6 bases, leaving 4 bases between them. This CDR3 is 12 amino acids long. The whole variable domain, filled in from reference TRBV19 and TRBJ1-6, reads DGGITQSPKYLFRKEGQNVTLSCEQNLNHDAMYWYRQDPGQGLRLIYYSQIVNDFQKGDIAEGYSVSREKKESFPLTVTSAQKNPTAFYLCASSNLNSPLHFGNGTRLTVT.

This sequence joins TRBV9 and TRBJ1-4; unclear D gene. CDR3 length: 15 residues. Trimming took off 2 bases at V and 3 bases at J, with 11 bases between the two ends. Germline CDR1 and CDR2: SGDLS and YYNGEE. CDR3 DNA: TGTGCCAGCAGCGTTGAGGGTGTTTCTAATGAAAAACTGTTTTTT. This sequence encodes CASSVEGVSNEKLFF.

The chain links TRBV11-2 to TRBJ1-1; 9 positions agree with TRBD1. There are 15 residues in the CDR3. Germline values: CDR1 SGHAT, CDR2 FQNNGV. After removal of 6 bases from V and 6 bases from J, the junction contained 11 bases not matched to a gene. Here the CDR3 DNA reads TGTGCCAGCAGACAAACAGGGGGCTATGACTCTGAAGCTTTCTTT. Residues: CASRQTGGYDSEAFF.

The V call is TRBV4-2, the J call TRBJ1-5; 7 nucleotides agree with TRBD1. The ends lost 4 bases at V and 6 bases at J; junction bases unmatched: 12. The length of the CDR3 is 16 residues. Germline V gene data show CDR1 as LGHNA and CDR2 as YNFKEQ. CDR3 bases: TGTGCCAGCAGCCGGGAGACAGGGCCCTCTCGTCAGCCCCAGCATTTT. It specifies CASSRETGPSRQPQHF.

The rearrangement uses TRBV11-2 and TRBJ2-3, with D tentatively TRBD2 (6 bases). The CDR3 extends over 18 amino acids. Between the trimmed V and J ends, which lost 3 bases and 3 bases, there was a span of 22 bases. Germline CDR1 SGHAT, CDR2 FQNNGV. DNA of the CDR3: TGTGCCAGCAGCTTTGGTTTCCGCGGGGCCCCAGCGACAGATACGCAGTATTTT. Translating it yields CASSFGFRGAPATDTQYF.

The chain is built from TRBV5-1 and TRBJ2-5; 9 bases agree with TRBD1. The CDR3 length is 14 residues. The V segment lost 4 bases and the J segment 2 bases; nucleotides outside the gene matches: 3. Germline-derived CDR1 and CDR2 are SGHRS and YFSETQ. CDR3 region: CASSKGTGQETQYF. CDR3 in DNA: TGCGCCAGCAGCAAAGGGACAGGGCAAGAGACCCAGTACTTC.

The V and J genes are TRBV14 and TRBJ1-4, with TRBD1 matching 8 bases. Trimming cost V 3 bases and J 8 bases; bases outside gene matches: 8. The CDR3 contains 15 residues. Germline assignment: CDR1 SGHDN and CDR2 FVKESK. CDR3 nucleotide sequence: TGTGCCAGCAGCCAGTTGACAGGGGTGAGCGAAAAACTGTTTTTT. This codes for CASSQLTGVSEKLFF.

The V gene is TRBV10-3, the J gene TRBJ1-6; 7 bases are shared with TRBD1. The CDR3 is 14 residues long. Germline-derived CDR1 and CDR2 are ENHRY and SYGVKD. J was trimmed by 9 bases and V by 5 bases; bases with no gene match: 7. The CDR3, as DNA: TGTGCCATCAGTACCACAGGGGTAGGTTCACCCCTCCACTTT. Its protein product is CAISTTGVGSPLHF.